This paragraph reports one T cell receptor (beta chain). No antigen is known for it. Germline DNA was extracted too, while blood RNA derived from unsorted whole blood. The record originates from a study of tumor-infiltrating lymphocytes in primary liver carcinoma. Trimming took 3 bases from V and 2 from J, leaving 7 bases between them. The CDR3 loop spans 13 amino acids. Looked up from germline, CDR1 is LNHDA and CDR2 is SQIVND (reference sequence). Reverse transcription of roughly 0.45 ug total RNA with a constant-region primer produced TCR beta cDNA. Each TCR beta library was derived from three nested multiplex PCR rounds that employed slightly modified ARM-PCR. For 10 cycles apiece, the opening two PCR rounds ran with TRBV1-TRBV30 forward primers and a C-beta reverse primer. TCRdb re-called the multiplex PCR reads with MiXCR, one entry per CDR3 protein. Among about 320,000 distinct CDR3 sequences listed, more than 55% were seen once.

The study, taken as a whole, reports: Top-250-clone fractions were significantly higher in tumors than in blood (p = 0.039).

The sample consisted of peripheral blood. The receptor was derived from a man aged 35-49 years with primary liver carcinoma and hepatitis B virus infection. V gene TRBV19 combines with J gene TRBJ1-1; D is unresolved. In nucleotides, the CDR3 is TGTGCCAGTAGTATTCATCTAAACACTGAAGCTTTCTTT. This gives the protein CASSIHLNTEAFF.